This is a list of T cell receptor beta chains from one sample in a study of regulatory T cells in long-lasting Graves disease. TCRdb re-called the multiplex PCR reads through MiXCR, storing one row per CDR3 protein. The sample consists of a few hundred thousand distinct CDR3 sequences, roughly 12% of them appearing once. This sample was shared with a second study, whose subject was T cells in Graves' hyperthyroidism and ophthalmopathy.

The specimen was peripheral blood mononuclear cells (PBMCs), collected at new diagnosis, from a patient treated with antithyroid drugs. The receptors were gathered from a man under 40 with Graves disease. Each CDR3 is given with its conserved first and last residue. The D gene is left open where the match is weak. Some rows mark clone size as missing; the rest say once, few, many or name a class of expanded clone.

j_call: TRBJ1-5
clone_size: many
d_call: TRBD1
v_call: TRBV2
cdr3_nt: TGTGCCAGGGGCCCCCCAGGGGGAAATCAGCCCCAGCATTTT
cdr3_aa: CARGPPGGNQPQHF

j_call: TRBJ2-2
clone_size: -
d_call: -
v_call: TRBV25-1
cdr3_nt: TGTACCAGCAGTGCCCGACTTGAGAACACCGGGGAGCTGTTTTTT
cdr3_aa: CTSSARLENTGELFF

j_call: TRBJ2-4
clone_size: -
d_call: -
v_call: TRBV3-1
cdr3_nt: TGTGCCACCTCGAGGGCTAGTGAGGGAAACATTCAGTACTTC
cdr3_aa: CATSRASEGNIQYF

j_call: TRBJ1-1
clone_size: -
d_call: -
v_call: TRBV19
cdr3_nt: TGTGCCAGTAGTGGAGACAGGCGCGTCGCTTTCTTT
cdr3_aa: CASSGDRRVAFF

j_call: TRBJ2-1
clone_size: few
d_call: TRBD2
v_call: TRBV10-3
cdr3_nt: TGTGCCATCAGGGCCGGGACTAGCGGGGACAATGAGCAGTTCTTC
cdr3_aa: CAIRAGTSGDNEQFF

j_call: TRBJ1-5
clone_size: -
d_call: TRBD1
v_call: TRBV2
cdr3_nt: TGTGCCAGCAGTCCCACAGGGGGCGCAAATCAGCCCCAGCATTTT
cdr3_aa: CASSPTGGANQPQHF

j_call: TRBJ1-6
clone_size: many
d_call: -
v_call: TRBV6-1
cdr3_nt: TGTGCCAGCAGCGGCCAGGGGTTAGGCTCCTATAATTCACCCCTCCACTTT
cdr3_aa: CASSGQGLGSYNSPLHF

j_call: TRBJ2-4
clone_size: -
d_call: TRBD2
v_call: TRBV4-1
cdr3_nt: TGCGCCAGCAGCCAAGGGACTAGTGTCATTCAGTACTTC
cdr3_aa: CASSQGTSVIQYF

j_call: TRBJ2-7
clone_size: many
d_call: -
v_call: TRBV2
cdr3_nt: TGTGCCAGCAGCCACCAAGATCTCTACGAGCAGTACTTC
cdr3_aa: CASSHQDLYEQYF

j_call: TRBJ2-3
clone_size: -
d_call: TRBD2
v_call: TRBV20-1
cdr3_nt: TGCAGTGCTTCCCCGGTGGCGGGAGGGCCCTCCGGGGCGCAGTATTTT
cdr3_aa: CSASPVAGGPSGAQYF